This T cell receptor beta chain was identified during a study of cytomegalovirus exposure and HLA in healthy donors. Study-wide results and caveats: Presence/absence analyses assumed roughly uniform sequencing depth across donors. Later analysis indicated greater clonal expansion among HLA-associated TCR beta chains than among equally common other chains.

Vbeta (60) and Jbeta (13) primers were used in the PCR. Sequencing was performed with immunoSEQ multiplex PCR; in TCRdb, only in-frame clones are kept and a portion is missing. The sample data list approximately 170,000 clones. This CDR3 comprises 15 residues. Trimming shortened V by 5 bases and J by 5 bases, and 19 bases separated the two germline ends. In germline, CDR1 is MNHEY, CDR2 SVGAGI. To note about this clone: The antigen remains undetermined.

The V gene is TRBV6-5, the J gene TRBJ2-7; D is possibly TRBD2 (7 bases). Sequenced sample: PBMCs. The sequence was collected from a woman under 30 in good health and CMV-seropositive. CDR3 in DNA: TGTGCCAGCAGTCAACCCCTCCCGGGGGGCAACGAGCAGTACTTC. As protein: CASSQPLPGGNEQYF.